This T cell receptor beta chain was identified in a study of beta chain features in type 1 diabetes. Background on the study: About 110 million sorted cells were examined across all samples. Findings and caveats of the study: There was a moderate but significant shortening of TCRB CDR3s in all four CD4+ subsets of Type 1 diabetes patients. Any HLA-type effect on TCRB rearrangement remained unresolved here.

A remark on this clone: What it binds is unknown.

Without exception, sorted populations had purity beyond 95%. Investigators reverse transcribed all isolated RNA, so they sequenced expressed TCRB transcripts. Some clones are missing from TCRdb's copy, which holds only in-frame ones; the method was immunoSEQ multiplex PCR. Counted here are 300,000 or so clones, under 8.5% occurring once; the ten biggest clones make up around 0.44%. V lost 4 bases to trimming and J lost 6 bases; unmatched junction nucleotides: 10. This CDR3 has 15 residues. The germline V gene has CDR1 SGHVS and CDR2 FNYEAQ. The specimen sequenced was central memory CD4+ T cells from blood. This chain joins TRBV7-6 and TRBJ2-5; TRBD2 agrees at 8 bases. The origin of this receptor is a young woman in good health. CDR3 in amino acids: CASSSRSGGGKTQYF. CDR3 coding DNA: TGTGCCAGCAGCTCGCGGTCGGGAGGGGGTAAGACCCAGTACTTC. The variable domain in full, with the rest retrieved from reference TRBV7-6 and TRBJ2-5, is GAGVSQSPRYKVTKRGQDVALRCDPISGHVSLYWYRQALGQGPEFLTYFNYEAQQDKSGLPNDRFSAERPEGSISTLTIQRTEQRDSAMYRCASSSRSGGGKTQYFGPGTRLLVL.